The present T cell receptor (beta chain) was sequenced within a study of regulatory T cells in long-lasting Graves disease (dated by TCRdb to the early 2020s). Turning to the overall study: Newly diagnosed Graves' disease patients had taken antithyroid drugs for less than 3 months. A total of around 35 samples underwent TCR sequencing: about 13 from persistent and around 20 from newly diagnosed Graves' disease patients. The study took place in China and was registered as a clinical trial. Peripheral blood TCR sequencing and RNA sequencing compared persistent Graves' disease patients with newly diagnosed Graves' disease patients. The paper as a whole reports these results and caveats: A larger number of public clonotypes was shared among persistent patients (around 2,500) than among newly diagnosed patients (approximately 1,000). Preferential use of TRBV28, TRBJ1-2 and TRBJ2-5 was observed in persistent disease, whereas TRBV20-1 and TRBJ2-1 were favored in newly diagnosed disease. Persistent Graves' disease patients showed lower TCR Shannon entropy and fewer highly expanded clones than newly diagnosed patients, suggesting clonal expansion. Only the TCR beta chain was sequenced and analyzed. The study examined only peripheral blood because the primary lesion, thyroid tissue, could not be accessed. As a limitation, the authors acknowledged that the small sample size may reduce accuracy.

The CDR3 holds 14 amino acids from the cysteine to the phenylalanine. Only the CDR3 DNA is retained, 42 bases long and in frame from the first base. CDR1 and CDR2 were assigned from the germline V gene (reference sequence) as MNHEY and SMNVEV. With respect to this clonotype: Its specific antigen is unknown. A much larger clonotype is one base distant, so this may be a read error.

Libraries were prepared through multiplex PCR. Sequencing instrument: Illumina HiSeq 4000. To build TCR beta libraries, CDR3 regions were amplified by Arm-PCR using iRepertoire HTBI primers. Before sequencing, the PCR products went through gel purification. Processing in the source paper ran as follows. Across samples, 60 to 80 TRBV and around 15 TRBJ segments were identified and used for gene usage analysis of CDR3 amino acid clonotypes. COPE and FqMerger were used to merge filtered high-quality paired reads into contigs. BLAST was used to align contigs to IMGT TRBV, TRBD and TRBJ reference genes, and CDR3 was defined according to IMGT. Any clonotype with a frequency above 0.1% was classified as a highly expanded clone. Repertoire diversity was measured by Shannon entropy, and V-J evenness by the Gini coefficient. A clonotype found in more than one individual was treated as public. The public reads were run again by TCRdb, first through fastp at Q25 and then through MiXCR, and only productive beta chains were kept. Here each entry gathers all rows of one CDR3 protein and keeps the most common genes and DNA. The authors' filters were not applied to this entry. For this sample there are around 250,000 distinct CDR3 sequences; about 17% appear just once. The ten largest account for 12% to 15% of the sample.

The time point label on this specimen signifies: newly diagnosed GD, antithyroid drugs for less than 3 months. For both TCR sequencing and RNA sequencing, RNA was extracted from PBMCs in TRIzol. The diagnosis of Graves' disease was made according to American Thyroid Association guidelines. Recruitment of patients was carried out at an endocrinology department in Xi'an, China. From each patient, 7.5 to 9.5 milliliters of peripheral blood was collected into an EDTA anticoagulant tube. PBMCs were isolated by Ficoll Paque Plus density gradient separation without further T cell sorting. An Agilent 2100 Bioanalyzer and agarose gel were used to assess RNA quality, and a NanoDrop 2000 was used to measure RNA concentration. These sequences were also reported in another study, on T cells in Graves' hyperthyroidism and ophthalmopathy. Looking at the second paper: Stable Graves' hyperthyroidism was defined as no progression to ophthalmopathy during 18 months of follow-up. The hyperthyroidism patients were between 18 and 65 years old and newly diagnosed, with a disease duration of less than 2 months. Patients with uncontrolled infections, other autoimmune diseases, pregnancy or lactation were excluded. Diagnoses were based on clinical symptoms, serum thyroxine and TRAb, thyroid ultrasound and orbital computed tomography. The first round of RT-PCR for the TCR CDR3 was performed with the HTBI primer set and the Qiagen OneStep RT-PCR kit. Most expanded thyroid clonotypes (frequency above 0.001) were also found in blood, which suggests that blood repertoires may mirror thyroid immune responses. A model built on a 13 V-J signature distinguished ophthalmopathy from stable hyperthyroidism, reaching around 88% sensitivity and about 81% specificity in cross-validation and 80%/75% in testing. In validation, the model predicted progression to ophthalmopathy with roughly 70% sensitivity and 72% to 85% specificity, a median of 6.5 months before onset. To identify distinguishing TCR V-J signatures, a discovery cohort of 90 to 100 patients was used, comprising 43 with Graves' ophthalmopathy and 55 to 65 with stable Graves' hyperthyroidism. An independent validation cohort of under 20 hyperthyroidism patients and approximately 17 patients who later progressed to ophthalmopathy tested prospective prediction of ophthalmopathy. The approximately 100 discovery patients were divided at random into training and test sets in a 7:3 ratio. In six Graves' hyperthyroidism patients, the study also compared T-cell repertoires from thyroid tissue with T-cell repertoires from blood. After blood sampling, hyperthyroidism patients were treated with methimazole at a starting dose of 30 mg daily, and ophthalmopathy patients were treated with high-dose intravenous methylprednisolone. Libraries were constructed in a second round of multiplex PCR, after which size selection and purification were performed. Paired-end sequencing of the libraries was performed with 100 bp reads on an Illumina HiSeq2000. SOAPnuke was used to process the raw data, removing reads that contained adapters or uncalled bases, had a mean Phred below 15, or lacked an exact match to the constant primer or identifier. High-quality paired reads were merged with COPE v1.2.5, and unique nucleotide sequences were defined as clonotypes. MiTCR v1.1 was used to align the clonotypes against IMGT TRBV, TRBD and TRBJ reference segments. The analysis included only V-J combinations with a frequency above 0.0001, which together covered more than 99% of the repertoires. The TCS score was defined as F50 (clonal expansion) divided by E x V (chaos), with BLOSUM62-based TCRdist calculated between CDR3 peptides within each V-J. Welch's t-statistics and random forest reduced around 520 V-J features to about 13, which were used in a naive Bayes classifier (R e1071). No statistical method was used to set the sample size in advance, and investigators knew the group allocation. According to the paper, TCR Vbeta CDR3 sequencing was carried out on more than 120 peripheral blood samples, which came from approximately 41 ophthalmopathy, 70 to 80 hyperthyroidism and about 17 progressor patients.

The rearranged segments are TRBV27 and TRBJ2-7; tentative D gene TRBD1, with 5 bases matching. The sequencing used peripheral blood mononuclear cells (PBMCs), collected at new diagnosis, from a patient treated with antithyroid drugs. The clonotype originates from a woman aged 25 to 39 with Graves disease. Donor details come from another sample of the same person, matched by shared clones. The DNA sequence reads TGTGCCAGCAGTCCGGCGGACAACTCCTGCGAGCAGTACTTC. Its translation is CASSPADNSCEQYF.